This TCR beta chain was identified in a study of shared clonotypes between healthy human individuals. On the study more broadly: CD4 naive and memory got three plates each, CD8 naive two, CD8 memory one.

Replicate PCRs from sorted subsets contained around 190 ng DNA, which is around 30,000 T cell genomes. The table came from immunoSEQ multiplex PCR; TCRdb's copy has only in-frame clones and leaves some out. The sample shows 2 million to 2.5 million clones, 93% of them seen only once. This CDR3 has 20 amino acids. Germline V CDR1 and CDR2: MNHNS, SASEGT. With V trimmed by 4 bases and J by 0 bases, 15 bases remained unmatched. V and J are TRBV6-1 and TRBJ2-1; 10 bases match TRBD2. The sequenced material came from naive CD4+ T cells from PBMCs. Described subset: CD45RA+ positively selected. This sequence originates from a man aged 18 to 29 in good health. Some clones in this sample may be carry-over from other donors' samples. The CDR3 DNA sequence: TGTGCCAGCAGTGCCACTTTGTGGAGCGGGAGGGCCAGCTCCTACAATGAGCAGTTCTTC. It encodes CASSATLWSGRASSYNEQFF.